The 3 T cell receptor beta chains below come from one sample, sequenced in a study of OX40 agonist ivuxolimab in advanced cancers. The method behind the library was the immunoSEQ multiplex PCR assay. TCRdb provides this immuneACCESS table in a form limited to in-frame rearrangements. Some clones are lacking; in checked studies, under half of them reflect an unresolved V gene, and why the rest are absent is not known. For this sample the table gives 50,000 to 70,000 clones, of which roughly 80% were detected only once. Clones ranked in the top ten supply 2.1% of the sample. The sequencing here drew on CD4+ or CD8+ T cells sorted from blood, taken in a trial of the OX40 agonist ivuxolimab. The origin of the receptors is an adult with an advanced solid tumor such as melanoma, head and neck, liver or kidney cancer.

DNA of the CDR3: TGTGCCAGCAGTGTAATTAGCGGGGGGGCCCAAGAGACCCAGTACTTC. Its protein product is CASSVISGGAQETQYF. The J gene is TRBJ2-5, the V gene TRBV6-1; 11 nucleotides align to TRBD2. The CDR3 consists of 16 residues. V shed 4 bases and J 1 base; nucleotides not matched to a gene: 5. The germline V gene encodes CDR1 MNHNS and CDR2 SASEGT.

This chain joins TRBV6-1 and TRBJ2-7; perhaps TRBD1 as D (7 bases). The CDR3 consists of 14 residues. Trimming cost V 3 bases and J 6 bases, with 15 bases left between them. The germline CDR1 and CDR2 sequences are MNHNS and SASEGT. The CDR3 DNA is TGTGCCAGCAGTGACGACAGGGACTTCTCCGAGCAGTACTTC. It codes for CASSDDRDFSEQYF.

The V gene is TRBV2, the J gene TRBJ2-5; 8 bases are shared with TRBD2. Near its end, the DNA agrees better with TRBJ2-7, so the J call may be wrong. The CDR3 length is 15 residues. CDR1 and CDR2 (germline): SNHLY, FYNNEI. The CDR3 nucleotides are TGTGCCAGTTTAAAACCGGGACTAGATTCCTACGAGCAGTACTTC. Translating it yields CASLKPGLDSYEQYF.